Shown below are 7 T cell receptor beta chains from a single sample sequenced in a study of T-cell memory formation after mild COVID-19 (dated by TCRdb to 2020 to 2023). Library prep was done by 5' RACE. Sequencing was carried out with an Illumina NovaSeq 6000. The public reads were reanalyzed by TCRdb: fastp trimming at Q25, MiXCR alignment, in-frame beta chains only. Identical CDR3 proteins give one entry, which carries the most common genes and DNA. Counted in this sample were some 290,000 distinct CDR3 sequences; around 15% of them appeared once. The top ten clonotypes cover around 23% of the sample. The specimen sequenced was PBMCs or a T cell subset sorted from them (not recorded which). The source of these receptors is a man aged 18-30 years who had mild COVID-19 (a few samples of this study predate the infection). The sample titles of this study are shuffled in the database, so cell type and time point are left out; the donor was told from shared clones.

The genes are TRBV7-9 and TRBJ1-1; D is possibly TRBD1 (6 bases). This CDR3 is built from 15 residues. The V gene lost 5 bases and the J gene lost 1 base, with 14 bases spanning the gap. Germline V gene data show CDR1 as SEHNR and CDR2 as FQNEAQ (reference sequence). The CDR3 spells CASSTRTATNTEAFF. CDR3 DNA sequence: TGTGCCAGCAGCACACGGACAGCCACGAACACTGAAGCTTTCTTT.

The chain joins TRBV10-3 to TRBJ1-4, with D uncertain. Germline V gene lookup returns CDR1 ENHRY and CDR2 SYGVKD. The V and J ends lost 4 bases and 8 bases respectively, with 11 bases between them. The CDR3 extends over 13 amino acids. The CDR3 DNA sequence: TGTGCCATCAGTGGGGAGGGATCGGAAAAACTGTTTTTT. Its translation: CAISGEGSEKLFF.

This clonotype has just a few counts. V gene TRBV5-1 combines with J gene TRBJ2-5, with D possibly matching TRBD1 (5 bases). The germline gives CDR1 SGHRS, CDR2 YFSETQ. This CDR3 has 15 residues. V was shortened by 6 bases and J by 0 bases, with 15 bases between the two germline ends. The CDR3 DNA is TGCGCCAGCAACCAACCAGGGTCTTACCAAGAGACCCAGTACTTC. Translation gives CASNQPGSYQETQYF. Together with reference TRBV5-1 and TRBJ2-5, the CDR3 gives the full variable domain: KAGVTQTPRYLIKTRGQQVTLSCSPISGHRSVSWYQQTPGQGLQFLFEYFSETQRNKGNFPGRFSGRQFSNSRSEMNVSTLELGDSALYLCASNQPGSYQETQYFGPGTRLLVL.

CDR3 amino acids: CATTPSGGSDTQYF. CDR3 nucleotide sequence: TGTGCCACCACACCTAGCGGGGGGTCAGATACGCAGTATTTT. The chain uses TRBV24-1 and TRBJ2-3; the match to TRBD2 covers 11 bases. The CDR3 runs to 14 residues. Looked up from germline, CDR1 is KGHDR and CDR2 is SFDVKD. V lost 8 bases to trimming and J lost 4 bases; unmatched junction nucleotides: 4.

This clonotype was seen at least ten times. A junction end diverges from the germline sequence, so it may reflect a read error. CDR3 in DNA: TGTGCCAGCTCCTCGGACAGCAGAAGCTTC. Amino acids: CASSSDSRSF. The rearrangement joins TRBV6-6 to TRBJ1-2; D is possibly TRBD1 (6 bases). The CDR3 covers 10 residues. Germline V gives CDR1 MNHNY, CDR2 SVGAGI (reference sequence).

This clonotype has just a few counts. The gene calls are TRBV4-2 and TRBJ2-3; 7 nucleotides match TRBD2. CDR3 length equals 16 residues. V was pared by 1 base and J by 0 bases, with 4 bases of the junction left unmatched. Germline lookup yields CDR1 LGHNA and CDR2 YNFKEQ. DNA for the CDR3: TGTGCCAGCAGCCAAGCCGGGACTACCAGCACAGATACGCAGTATTTT. Protein product: CASSQAGTTSTDTQYF.

The J gene is TRBJ2-1, the V gene TRBV20-1; 12 positions match TRBD1. V dropped 5 bases and J dropped 7; count of bases not matched to a gene: 12. Germline CDR1 DFQATT, CDR2 SNEGSKA (reference sequence). This CDR3 region has 16 residues. The CDR3 sequence is CSASGTGGPLGNEQFF. The DNA of the CDR3 is TGCAGTGCTTCCGGGACAGGGGGCCCTTTAGGAAATGAGCAGTTCTTC.